This paragraph reports one T cell receptor (beta chain). This specimen belongs to a study of blood T cell repertoires in COVID-19. The CDR3 totals 12 residues. The germline V and J ends were trimmed by 4 bases and 6 bases, with 10 bases remaining between them. Germline CDR1 and CDR2: SGHKS and YYEKEE (reference sequence). Produced via immunoSEQ multiplex PCR; TCRdb's table is partial and in-frame only. The profile shows fewer than 250,000 clones, less than 85% of them singletons. V usage is TRBV5-5 and J usage is TRBJ1-2; D is uncertain. The specimen sequenced was PBMCs or T cells enriched from blood (not recorded which). The clonotype was recovered from a man aged 60 to 69 who had recovered from COVID-19. The CDR3 sequence is CASSPNNNGYTF. The CDR3 region has the DNA TGTGCCAGCAGCCCCAACAACAATGGCTACACCTTC.